Here is one TCR beta chain with its context. Some clones are missing from TCRdb's copy, which holds only in-frame ones; the method was immunoSEQ multiplex PCR. The sample shows 250,000 to 350,000 clones, 87% of them seen only once. The sample belongs to a study of blood T cell repertoires in COVID-19. Study details: From T cells, B-cell-depleted T cells, or PBMCs came the material, which was cDNA or gDNA.

V lost 2 bases and J lost 2; bases outside the gene matches: 8. Germline CDR1 is MNHEY and CDR2 is SMNVEV (reference sequence). The CDR3 has 18 residues. The rearrangement uses TRBV27 and TRBJ2-6; TRBD1 agrees at 8 bases. Source material: PBMCs or T cells enriched from blood (not recorded which). This TCR came from a woman aged 25 to 39 who had recovered from COVID-19. This CDR3 is CASSLQGARSTGANVLTF. DNA of the CDR3: TGTGCCAGCAGTTTACAGGGGGCGCGGTCTACTGGGGCCAACGTCCTGACTTTC.